These 3 T cell receptor beta chains originate from one sample sequenced in a study of radiotherapy plus CTLA-4 blockade in lung cancer. The protocol was immunoSEQ multiplex PCR, while the TCRdb copy is restricted to in-frame clones and leaves out a portion. This sample has more than 80,000 clones, with over 75% found just once. Material: peripheral blood, obtained from a patient treated with radiotherapy plus ipilimumab. The receptors shown here come from a human donor with non-small cell lung cancer that progressed on radiotherapy plus ipilimumab. Some clones in this sample may be carry-over from other donors' samples.

The V and J genes are TRBV28 and TRBJ1-2, with D unclear. Germline V CDR1 and CDR2: MDHEN, SYDVKM. The CDR3 contains 11 residues. V lost 3 bases to trimming and J lost 8 bases, with 7 bases between them. The CDR3 loop is CASSFYGGYTF. CDR3 bases: TGTGCCAGCAGTTTTTACGGGGGCTACACCTTC.

The chain combines TRBV9 with TRBJ1-1, with TRBD1 matching over 9 bases. CDR1 and CDR2 (germline): SGDLS, YYNGEE. Trimming at V came to 10 bases and at J to 1 base, leaving 5 bases not matched to a gene. The CDR3 is made up of 13 amino acids. The CDR3 loop reads CAGRTGENTEAFF. CDR3 in DNA: TGTGCCGGCCGGACAGGGGAGAACACTGAAGCTTTCTTT.

This clone was counted between two and nine times. The CDR3 loop is CASSQGQVRGTEAFF. The CDR3 DNA follows: TGTGCCAGCAGCCAAGGGCAGGTGCGGGGGACTGAAGCTTTCTTT. J is TRBJ1-1 and V is TRBV14, with D perhaps matching TRBD1 (5 bases). Germline CDR1 is SGHDN and CDR2 is FVKESK. The CDR3 sequence is 15 residues long. Trimming shortened V by 1 base and J by 5 bases, and 14 bases separated the two germline ends.